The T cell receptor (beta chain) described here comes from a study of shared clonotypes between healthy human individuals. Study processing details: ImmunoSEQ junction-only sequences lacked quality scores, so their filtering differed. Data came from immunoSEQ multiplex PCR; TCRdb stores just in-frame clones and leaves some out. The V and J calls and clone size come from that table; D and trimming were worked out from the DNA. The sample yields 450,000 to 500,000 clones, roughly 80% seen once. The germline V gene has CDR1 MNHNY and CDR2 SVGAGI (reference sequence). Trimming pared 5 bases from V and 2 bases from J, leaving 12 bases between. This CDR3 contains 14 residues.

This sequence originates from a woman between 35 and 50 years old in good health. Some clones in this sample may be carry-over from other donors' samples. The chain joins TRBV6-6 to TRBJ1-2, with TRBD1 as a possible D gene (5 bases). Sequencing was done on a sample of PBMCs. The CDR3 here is CASSRGGINYGYTF. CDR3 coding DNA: TGTGCCAGCAGTCGGGGGGGGATCAACTATGGCTACACCTTC.